The clone carrying this T cell receptor beta chain was counted a single time. As yet, its antigen is unknown. The PCR made use of 60 Vbeta and 13 Jbeta primers. Sequencing was performed with immunoSEQ multiplex PCR; in TCRdb, only in-frame clones are kept and a portion is missing. This sample has some 140,000 clones, with 60% to 75% found just once. This specimen belongs to a study of cytomegalovirus exposure and HLA in healthy donors. Study-level results: An analysis that came later showed most CMV-associated TCR beta chains appearing HLA-restricted. Another analysis was done later, and it associated 17,000 or so TCR beta sequences with HLA alleles at 0.05 false discovery rate. What was likely a sequencing artifact was a cluster of highly shared sequence variants.

The V and J ends lost 4 bases and 2 bases respectively, with 12 bases between them. From germline, CDR1 is SGHKS and CDR2 YYEKEE (reference sequence). This CDR3 is built from 14 residues. No CMV serostatus was recorded for this donor. Material for sequencing was PBMCs. The genes are TRBV5-5 and TRBJ2-5, with D tentatively TRBD2 (6 bases). This receptor was obtained from a human donor in good health. This CDR3 reads CASSEQEGQETQYF. The CDR3 DNA reads as TGTGCCAGCAGCGAACAGGAGGGACAAGAGACCCAGTACTTC.